These 2 T cell receptor beta chains were sequenced from one sample in a study of blood T cell repertoires in COVID-19. Profiled with immunoSEQ multiplex PCR; TCRdb holds only in-frame clones, not every one. The table has 75,000 to 100,000 clones, more than 70% seen once. The specimen was peripheral blood. The receptor source for this set is a human donor in a cohort sampled during active COVID-19.

This chain links TRBV9 with TRBJ2-2, with 10 bases lining up with TRBD2. The CDR3 covers 17 residues. The V gene end was trimmed by 4 bases and the J gene end by 1 base; junction bases not matched to a gene: 7. Germline V gene data show CDR1 as SGDLS and CDR2 as YYNGEE. CDR3 bases: TGTGCCAGCAGCCCCGGACTAGCGGATCAGAACACCGGGGAGCTGTTTTTT. Protein product: CASSPGLADQNTGELFF.

The chain combines TRBV29-1 with TRBJ2-5; tentatively, D is TRBD1 (5 bases). The V end lost 1 base, the J end lost 5 bases, and 17 bases lay between the germline ends. CDR1 and CDR2 from the germline V gene are SQVTM and ANQGSEA. This CDR3 is built from 15 residues. This CDR3 is CSVEGGQGLQETQYF. For the CDR3, the DNA is TGCAGCGTTGAAGGTGGTCAGGGCCTTCAGGAGACCCAGTACTTC.